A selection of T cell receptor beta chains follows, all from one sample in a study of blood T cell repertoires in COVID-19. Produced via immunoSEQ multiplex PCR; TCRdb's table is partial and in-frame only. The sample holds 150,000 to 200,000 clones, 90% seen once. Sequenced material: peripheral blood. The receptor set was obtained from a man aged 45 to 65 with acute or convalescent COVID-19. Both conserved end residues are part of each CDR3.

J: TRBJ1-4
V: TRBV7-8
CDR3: CASSGAGTRAEKLFF

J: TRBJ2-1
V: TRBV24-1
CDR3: CATSDRPGTRGVHEQFF

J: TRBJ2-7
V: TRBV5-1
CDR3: CASSLEVGGSYEQYF

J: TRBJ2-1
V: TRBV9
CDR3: CASSPGQVDNEQFF

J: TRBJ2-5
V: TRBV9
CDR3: CASSVPGTGIHF

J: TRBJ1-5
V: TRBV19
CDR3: CASSVLVRDFNQPQHF

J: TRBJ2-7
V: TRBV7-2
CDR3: CASSIGGSYEQYF

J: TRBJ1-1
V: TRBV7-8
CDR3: CASRQPRGTEAFF

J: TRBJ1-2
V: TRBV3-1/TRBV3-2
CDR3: CASSQRDRNYGYTF

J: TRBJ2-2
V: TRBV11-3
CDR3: CASSLKRTGELFF

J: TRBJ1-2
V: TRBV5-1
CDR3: CASSLGTDPCGYTF

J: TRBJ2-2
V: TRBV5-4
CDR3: CASSLVGTGELFF

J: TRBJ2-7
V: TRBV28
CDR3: CASTGTGFYEQYF

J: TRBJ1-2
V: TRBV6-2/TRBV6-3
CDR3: CASSSPGDVFYGYTF

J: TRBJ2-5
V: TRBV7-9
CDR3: CASSPPGQGEESQYF

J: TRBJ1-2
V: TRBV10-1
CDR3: CASGFPGGYGYTF

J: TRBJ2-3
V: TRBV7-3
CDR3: CASSLNARRGDTQYF

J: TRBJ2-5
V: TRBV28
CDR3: CASSPLVGGTQYF

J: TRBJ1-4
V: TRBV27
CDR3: CASSPAQGRATTNEKLFF

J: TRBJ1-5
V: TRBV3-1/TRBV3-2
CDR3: CASSQEGSGGQPQHF

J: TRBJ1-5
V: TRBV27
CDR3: CASSSTFNQPQHF

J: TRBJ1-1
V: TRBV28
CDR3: CASGAGYTEAFF

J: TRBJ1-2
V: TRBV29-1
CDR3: CSVRTGLNYGYTF

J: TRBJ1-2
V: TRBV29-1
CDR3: CSVLDSYGYTF

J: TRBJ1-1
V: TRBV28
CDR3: CASSSPGQAPNTEAFF

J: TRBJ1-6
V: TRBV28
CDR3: CASSFLDRVGSPLHF

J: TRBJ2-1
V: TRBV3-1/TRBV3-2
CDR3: CASSQSSPNEQFF

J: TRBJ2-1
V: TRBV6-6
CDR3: CASSLFRGLAGGDTSYNEQFF

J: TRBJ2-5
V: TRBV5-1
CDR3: CASSLGEHGETQYF

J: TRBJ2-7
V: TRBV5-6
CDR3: CASSPLAGGSYEQYF

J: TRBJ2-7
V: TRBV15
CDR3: CATSRDHRAYEQYF

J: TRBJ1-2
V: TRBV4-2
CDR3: CASSQDGSGLYGYTF

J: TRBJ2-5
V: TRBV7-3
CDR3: CASSFGDTQETQYF

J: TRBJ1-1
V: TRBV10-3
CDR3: CAISRTENTEAFF

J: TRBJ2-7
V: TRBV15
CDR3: CATSRADTEQYF

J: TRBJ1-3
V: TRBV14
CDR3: CASSRSWRDSPADSGNTIYF

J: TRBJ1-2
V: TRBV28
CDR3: CASFTRGNYGYTF

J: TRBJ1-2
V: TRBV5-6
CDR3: CASTERGSYGYTF

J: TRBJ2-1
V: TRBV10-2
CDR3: CASRATNSYNEQFF

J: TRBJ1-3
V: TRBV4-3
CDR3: CASSQDLRTGNTIYF

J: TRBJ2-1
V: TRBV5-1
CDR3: CASSLVADYNEQFF

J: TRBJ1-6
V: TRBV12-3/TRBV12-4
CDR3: CASSLQGSPLHF

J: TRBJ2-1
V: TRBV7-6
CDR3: CASSPDWQNNEQFF

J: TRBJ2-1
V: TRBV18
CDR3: CASSPGRGNEQFF